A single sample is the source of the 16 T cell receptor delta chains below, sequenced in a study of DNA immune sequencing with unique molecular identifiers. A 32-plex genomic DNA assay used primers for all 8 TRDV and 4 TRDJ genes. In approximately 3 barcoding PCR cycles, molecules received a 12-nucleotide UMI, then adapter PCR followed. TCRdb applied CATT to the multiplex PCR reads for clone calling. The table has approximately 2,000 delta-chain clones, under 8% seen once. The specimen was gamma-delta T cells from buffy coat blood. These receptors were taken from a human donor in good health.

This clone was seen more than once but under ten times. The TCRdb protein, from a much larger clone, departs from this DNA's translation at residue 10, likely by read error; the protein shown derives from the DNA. The CDR3 coding sequence is TGTGCCTGTGACCAAGTCCCCGCTTCTATTGGGGGATACCCGTCCGATAAACTCATCTTT. Its translation: CACDQVPASIGGYPSDKLIF. The chain has TRDV2 and TRDJ1; TRDD3 matches at 10 bases. This CDR3 contains 20 residues. V dropped 3 bases and J dropped 3; count of bases not matched to a gene: 21. Germline CDR1 is GEAIGNYY and CDR2 is EKD.

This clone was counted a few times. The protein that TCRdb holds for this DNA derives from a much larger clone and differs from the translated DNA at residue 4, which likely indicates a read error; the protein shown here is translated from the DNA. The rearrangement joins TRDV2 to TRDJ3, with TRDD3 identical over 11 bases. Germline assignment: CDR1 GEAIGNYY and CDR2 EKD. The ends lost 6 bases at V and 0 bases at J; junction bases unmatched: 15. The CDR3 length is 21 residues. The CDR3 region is CACNILGDKPSSSWDTRQMFF. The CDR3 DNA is TGTGCCTGTAACATACTGGGGGATAAGCCCTCGAGCTCCTGGGACACCCGACAGATGTTTTTC.

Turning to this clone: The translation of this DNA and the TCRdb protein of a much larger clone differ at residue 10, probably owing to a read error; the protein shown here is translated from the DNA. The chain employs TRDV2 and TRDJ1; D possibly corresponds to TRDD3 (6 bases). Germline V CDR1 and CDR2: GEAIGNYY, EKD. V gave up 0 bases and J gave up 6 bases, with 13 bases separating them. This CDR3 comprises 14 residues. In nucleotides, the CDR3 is TGTGCCTGTGACACCCTACTGGGAGGCTATAAACTCATCTTT. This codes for CACDTLLGGYKLIF.

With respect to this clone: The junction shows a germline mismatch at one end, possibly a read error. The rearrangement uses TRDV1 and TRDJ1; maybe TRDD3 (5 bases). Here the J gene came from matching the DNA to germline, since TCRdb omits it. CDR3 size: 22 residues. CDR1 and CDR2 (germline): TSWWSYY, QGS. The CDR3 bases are TGTGCTCTTGGGAAACTTAATGGAAGGAGTGGGGACACCTATACGTGGACCGATAAACTCATCTTT. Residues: CALGKLNGRSGDTYTWTDKLIF.

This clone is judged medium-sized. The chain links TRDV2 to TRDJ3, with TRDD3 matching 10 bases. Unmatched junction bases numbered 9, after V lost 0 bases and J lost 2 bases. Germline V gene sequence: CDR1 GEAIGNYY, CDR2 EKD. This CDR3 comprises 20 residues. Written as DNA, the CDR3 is TGTGCCTGTGACACCGCTGGGTTGGGGGATACCACCTGGGACACCCGACAGATGTTTTTC. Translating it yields CACDTAGLGDTTWDTRQMFF.

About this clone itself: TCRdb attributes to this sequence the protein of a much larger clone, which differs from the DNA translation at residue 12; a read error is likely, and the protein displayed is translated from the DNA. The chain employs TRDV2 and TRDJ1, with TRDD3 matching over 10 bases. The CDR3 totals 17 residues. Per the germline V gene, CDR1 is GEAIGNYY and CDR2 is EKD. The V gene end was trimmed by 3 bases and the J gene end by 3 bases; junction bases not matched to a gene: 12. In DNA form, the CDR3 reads TGTGCCTGTGACGCCATGGGGGATACTCGGAACTCCGATAAACTCATCTTT. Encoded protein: CACDAMGDTRNSDKLIF.

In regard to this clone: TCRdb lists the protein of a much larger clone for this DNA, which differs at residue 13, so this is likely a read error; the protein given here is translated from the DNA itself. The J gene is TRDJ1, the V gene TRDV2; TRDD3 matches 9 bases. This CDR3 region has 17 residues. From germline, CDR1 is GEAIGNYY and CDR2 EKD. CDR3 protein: CACDSVTGGGYTNKLIF. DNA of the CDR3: TGTGCCTGTGACTCCGTTACTGGGGGAGGATACACCAATAAACTCATCTTT.

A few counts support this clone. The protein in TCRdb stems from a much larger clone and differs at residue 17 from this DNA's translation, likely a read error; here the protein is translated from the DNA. CDR3 nucleotides: TGTGCTCTTGGGGTGTCCCCCCTTGGCCCTGGGGATACGAGTACCCCTTCGTACACCGATAAACTCATCTTT. Its protein is CALGVSPLGPGDTSTPSYTDKLIF. The gene calls are TRDV1 and TRDJ1; 9 bases line up with TRDD3. The J gene comes from matching the DNA to germline here; TCRdb lacks it. The length of the CDR3 is 24 residues. Germline values: CDR1 TSWWSYY, CDR2 QGS. V was clipped by 4 bases and J by 0 bases; unmatched bases: 30.

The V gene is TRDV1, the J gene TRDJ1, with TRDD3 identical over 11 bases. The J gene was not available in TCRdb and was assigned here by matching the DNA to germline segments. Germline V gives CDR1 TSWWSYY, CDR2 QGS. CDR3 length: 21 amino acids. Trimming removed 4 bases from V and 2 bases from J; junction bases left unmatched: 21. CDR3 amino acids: CALGAPPFLLGDMRGTDKLIF. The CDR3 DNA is TGTGCTCTTGGGGCCCCGCCTTTTCTACTGGGGGATATGAGGGGTACCGATAAACTCATCTTT.

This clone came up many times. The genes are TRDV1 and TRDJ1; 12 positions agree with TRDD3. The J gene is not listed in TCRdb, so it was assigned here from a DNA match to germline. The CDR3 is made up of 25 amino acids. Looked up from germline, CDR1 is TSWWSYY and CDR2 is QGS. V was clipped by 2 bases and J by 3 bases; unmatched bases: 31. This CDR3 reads CALGETPYPRAYWGIPQGRSDKLIF. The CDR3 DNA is TGTGCTCTTGGGGAAACCCCGTATCCCAGAGCGTACTGGGGGATACCTCAGGGGAGGTCCGATAAACTCATCTTT.

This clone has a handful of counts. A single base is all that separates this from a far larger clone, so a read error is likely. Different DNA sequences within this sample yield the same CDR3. Written as DNA, the CDR3 is TGTGCCTGTGACACGGTCTCGCCTGCTGGGGGATACCGTACAGCACAACTCTTCTTT. Its translation is CACDTVSPAGGYRTAQLFF. The chain couples TRDV2 to TRDJ2; 11 bases are shared with TRDD3. The CDR3 is 19 residues long. Trimming at V came to 1 base and at J to 5 bases, leaving 14 bases not matched to a gene. Per the germline V gene, CDR1 is GEAIGNYY and CDR2 is EKD.

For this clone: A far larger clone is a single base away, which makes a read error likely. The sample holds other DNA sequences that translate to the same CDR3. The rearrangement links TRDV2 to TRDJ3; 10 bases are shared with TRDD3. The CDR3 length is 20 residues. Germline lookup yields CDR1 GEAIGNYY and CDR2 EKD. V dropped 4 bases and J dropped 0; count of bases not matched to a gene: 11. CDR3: CACDTTGGSSLSWDTRQMFF. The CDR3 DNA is TGTGCCTGTGATACCACTGGGGGATCCTCCCTCTCCTGGGACACCCGACAGATGTTTTTC.

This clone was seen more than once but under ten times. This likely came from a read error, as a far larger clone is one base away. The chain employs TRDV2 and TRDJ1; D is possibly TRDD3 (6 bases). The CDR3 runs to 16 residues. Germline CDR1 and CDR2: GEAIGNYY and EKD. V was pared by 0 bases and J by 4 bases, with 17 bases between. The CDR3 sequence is CACDTVGVMYIDKLIF. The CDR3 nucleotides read TGTGCCTGTGACACCGTGGGGGTCATGTACATCGATAAACTCATCTTT.

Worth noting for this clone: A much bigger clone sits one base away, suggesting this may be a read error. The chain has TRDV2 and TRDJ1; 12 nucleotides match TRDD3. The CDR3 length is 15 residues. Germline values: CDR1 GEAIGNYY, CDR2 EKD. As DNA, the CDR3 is TGTGCCTGTGACACCCTGGGGGATACGAGCGATAAACCCATCTTT. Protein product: CACDTLGDTSDKPIF.

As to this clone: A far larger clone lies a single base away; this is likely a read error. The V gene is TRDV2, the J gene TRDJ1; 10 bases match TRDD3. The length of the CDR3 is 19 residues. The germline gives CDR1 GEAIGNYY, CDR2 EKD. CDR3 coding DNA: TGTGCCTGTGACACTGTTCTTCGTACTGGGGGATCCCCTACCGATATACTCATCTTT. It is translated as CACDTVLRTGGSPTDILIF.

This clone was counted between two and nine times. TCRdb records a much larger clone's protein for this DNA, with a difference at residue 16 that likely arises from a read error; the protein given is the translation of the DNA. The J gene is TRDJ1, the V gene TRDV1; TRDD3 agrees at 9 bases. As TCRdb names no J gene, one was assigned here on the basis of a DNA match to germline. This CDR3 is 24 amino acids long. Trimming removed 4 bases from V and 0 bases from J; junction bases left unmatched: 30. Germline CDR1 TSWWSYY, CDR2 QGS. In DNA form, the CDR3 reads TGTGCTCTTGGGGTGTCCCCCCTTGGCCCTGGGGATACGAGTACCACTCCGTACACCGATAAACTCATCTTT. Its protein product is CALGVSPLGPGDTSTTPYTDKLIF.